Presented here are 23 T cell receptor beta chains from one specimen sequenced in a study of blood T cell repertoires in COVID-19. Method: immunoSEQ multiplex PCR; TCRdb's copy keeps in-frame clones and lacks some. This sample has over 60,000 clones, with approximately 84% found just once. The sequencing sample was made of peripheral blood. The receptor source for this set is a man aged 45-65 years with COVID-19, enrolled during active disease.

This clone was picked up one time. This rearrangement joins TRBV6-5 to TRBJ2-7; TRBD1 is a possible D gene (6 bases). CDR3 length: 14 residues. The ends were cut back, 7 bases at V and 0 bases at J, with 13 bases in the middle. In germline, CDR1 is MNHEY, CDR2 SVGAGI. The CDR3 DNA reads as TGTGCCAGCATTAGCAGGGGCACCTCCTACGAGCAGTACTTC. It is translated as CASISRGTSYEQYF.

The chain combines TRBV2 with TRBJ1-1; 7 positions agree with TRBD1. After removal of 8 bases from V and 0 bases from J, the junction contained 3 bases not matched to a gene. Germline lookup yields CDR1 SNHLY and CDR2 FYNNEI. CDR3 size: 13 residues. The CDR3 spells CASGDSMNTEAFF. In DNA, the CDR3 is TGTGCCAGCGGGGACAGCATGAACACTGAAGCTTTCTTT.

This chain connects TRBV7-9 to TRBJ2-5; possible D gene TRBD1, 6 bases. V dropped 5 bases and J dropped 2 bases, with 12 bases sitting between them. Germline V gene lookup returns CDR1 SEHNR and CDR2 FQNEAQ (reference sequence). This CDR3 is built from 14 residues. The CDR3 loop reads CASSPDSRQETQYF. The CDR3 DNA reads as TGTGCCAGCAGCCCGGACAGTAGACAAGAGACCCAGTACTTC.

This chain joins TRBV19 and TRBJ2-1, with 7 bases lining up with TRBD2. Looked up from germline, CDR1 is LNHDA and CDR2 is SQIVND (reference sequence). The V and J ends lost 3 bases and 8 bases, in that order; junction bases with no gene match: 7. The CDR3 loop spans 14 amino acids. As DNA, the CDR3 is TGTGCCAGTAGTATTCCGGGGGGAGTCCATGAGCAGTTCTTC. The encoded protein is CASSIPGGVHEQFF.

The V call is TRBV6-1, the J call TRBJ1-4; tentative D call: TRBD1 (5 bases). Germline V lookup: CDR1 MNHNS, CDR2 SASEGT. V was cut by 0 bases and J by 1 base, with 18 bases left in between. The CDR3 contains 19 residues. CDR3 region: CASSEASRVIPITNEKLFF. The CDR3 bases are TGTGCCAGCAGTGAAGCTTCCAGGGTGATACCTATAACTAATGAAAAACTGTTTTTT.

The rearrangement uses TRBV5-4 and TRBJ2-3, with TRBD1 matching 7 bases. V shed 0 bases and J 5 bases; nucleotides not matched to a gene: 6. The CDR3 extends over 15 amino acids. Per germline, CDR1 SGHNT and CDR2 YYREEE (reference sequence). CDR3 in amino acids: CASSLGGGRGDTQYF. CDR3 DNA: TGTGCCAGCAGCTTGGGAGGGGGCCGGGGAGATACGCAGTATTTT. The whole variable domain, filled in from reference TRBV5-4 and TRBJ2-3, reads ETGVTQSPTHLIKTRGQQVTLRCSSQSGHNTVSWYQQALGQGPQFIFQYYREEENGRGNFPPRFSGLQFPNYSSELNVNALELDDSALYLCASSLGGGRGDTQYFGPGTRLTVL.

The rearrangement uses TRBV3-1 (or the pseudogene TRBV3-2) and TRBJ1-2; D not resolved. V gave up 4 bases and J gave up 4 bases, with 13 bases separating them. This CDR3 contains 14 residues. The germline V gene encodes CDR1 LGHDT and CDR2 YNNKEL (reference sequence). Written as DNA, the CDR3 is TGTGCCAGCAGCCTACAGAGTTCGAGCTATGGCTACACCTTC. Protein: CASSLQSSSYGYTF.

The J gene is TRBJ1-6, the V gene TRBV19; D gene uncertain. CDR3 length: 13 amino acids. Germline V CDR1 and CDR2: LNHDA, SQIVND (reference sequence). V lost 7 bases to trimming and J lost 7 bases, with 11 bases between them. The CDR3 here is CASKLVENSPLHF. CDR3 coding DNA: TGTGCCAGTAAATTAGTCGAGAATTCACCCCTCCACTTT.

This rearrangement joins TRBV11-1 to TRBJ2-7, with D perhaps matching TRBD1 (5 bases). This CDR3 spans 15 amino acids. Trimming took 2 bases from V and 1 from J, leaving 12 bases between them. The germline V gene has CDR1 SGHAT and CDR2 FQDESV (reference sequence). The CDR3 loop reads CASSLTPGQSYEQYF. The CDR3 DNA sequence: TGTGCCAGCAGCTTAACCCCCGGACAATCCTACGAGCAGTACTTC. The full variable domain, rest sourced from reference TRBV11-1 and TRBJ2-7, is EAEVAQSPRYKITEKSQAVAFWCDPISGHATLYWYRQILGQGPELLVQFQDESVVDDSQLPKDRFSAERLKGVDSTLKIQPAELGDSAMYLCASSLTPGQSYEQYFGPGTRLTVT.

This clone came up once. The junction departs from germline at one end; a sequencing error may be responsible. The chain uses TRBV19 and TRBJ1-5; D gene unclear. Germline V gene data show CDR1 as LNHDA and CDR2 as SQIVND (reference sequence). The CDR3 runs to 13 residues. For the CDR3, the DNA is TGTGCCAGTAGTAAATCGGAAGGGAGGAACCGTAATTTT. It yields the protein CASSKSEGRNRNF.

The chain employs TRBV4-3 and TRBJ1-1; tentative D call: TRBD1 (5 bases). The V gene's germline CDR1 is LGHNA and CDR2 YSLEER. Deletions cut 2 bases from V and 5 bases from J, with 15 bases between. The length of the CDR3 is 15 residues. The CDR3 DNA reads TGCGCCAGCAGCCAATTAACAGGCCGTGGGACTGAAGCTTTCTTT. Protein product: CASSQLTGRGTEAFF.

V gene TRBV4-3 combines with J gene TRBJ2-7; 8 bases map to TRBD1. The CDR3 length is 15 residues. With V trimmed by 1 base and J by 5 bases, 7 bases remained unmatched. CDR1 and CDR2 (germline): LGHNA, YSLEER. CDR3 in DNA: TGCGCCAGCAGCCAAGCCCCCAACAGGGGGGACGAGCAGTACTTC. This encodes CASSQAPNRGDEQYF.

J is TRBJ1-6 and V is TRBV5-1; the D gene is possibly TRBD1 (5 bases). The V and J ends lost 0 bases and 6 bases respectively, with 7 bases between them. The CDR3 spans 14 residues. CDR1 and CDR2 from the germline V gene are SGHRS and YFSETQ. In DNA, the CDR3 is TGCGCCAGCAGCTTGGGACAGTTTAATTCACCCCTCCACTTT. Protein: CASSLGQFNSPLHF.

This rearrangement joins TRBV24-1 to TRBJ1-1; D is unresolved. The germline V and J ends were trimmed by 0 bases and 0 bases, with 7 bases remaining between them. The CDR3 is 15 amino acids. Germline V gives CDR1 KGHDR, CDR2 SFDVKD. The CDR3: CATSDLREMNTEAFF. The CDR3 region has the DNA TGTGCCACCAGTGATTTGAGAGAGATGAACACTGAAGCTTTCTTT.

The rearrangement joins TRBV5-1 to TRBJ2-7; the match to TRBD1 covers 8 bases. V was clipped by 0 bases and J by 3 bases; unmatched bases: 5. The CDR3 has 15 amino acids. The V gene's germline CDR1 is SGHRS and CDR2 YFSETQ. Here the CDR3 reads CASSLGDRPIYEQYF. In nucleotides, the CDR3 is TGCGCCAGCAGCTTGGGGGACAGGCCGATCTACGAGCAGTACTTC. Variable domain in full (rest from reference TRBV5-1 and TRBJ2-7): KAGVTQTPRYLIKTRGQQVTLSCSPISGHRSVSWYQQTPGQGLQFLFEYFSETQRNKGNFPGRFSGRQFSNSRSEMNVSTLELGDSALYLCASSLGDRPIYEQYFGPGTRLTVT.

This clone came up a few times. The DNA of the CDR3 is TGTGCCAGCAGCTTAGAATCCAGGGCCGACGGGGAGCTGTTTTTT. Translated: CASSLESRADGELFF. The J gene is TRBJ2-2, the V gene TRBV11-2; perhaps TRBD1 as D (5 bases). This CDR3 spans 15 amino acids. Trimming removed 0 bases from V and 7 bases from J, with 12 bases in between. From germline, CDR1 is SGHAT and CDR2 FQNNGV.

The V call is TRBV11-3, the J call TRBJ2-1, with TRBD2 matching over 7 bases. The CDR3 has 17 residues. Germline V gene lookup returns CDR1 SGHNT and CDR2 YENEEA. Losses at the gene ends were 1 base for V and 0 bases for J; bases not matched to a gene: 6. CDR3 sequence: CASSLGVSGGSYNEQFF. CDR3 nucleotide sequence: TGTGCCAGCAGCTTAGGTGTTTCGGGGGGCTCCTACAATGAGCAGTTCTTC. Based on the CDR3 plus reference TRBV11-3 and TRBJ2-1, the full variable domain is EAGVVQSPRYKIIEKKQPVAFWCNPISGHNTLYWYLQNLGQGPELLIRYENEEAVDDSQLPKDRFSAERLKGVDSTLKIQPAELGDSAVYLCASSLGVSGGSYNEQFFGPGTRLTVL.

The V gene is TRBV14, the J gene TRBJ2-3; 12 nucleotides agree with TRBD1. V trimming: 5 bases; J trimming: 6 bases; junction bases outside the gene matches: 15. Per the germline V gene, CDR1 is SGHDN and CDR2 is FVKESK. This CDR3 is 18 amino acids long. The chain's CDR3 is CASSDRILGQGAQDTQYF. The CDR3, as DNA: TGTGCCAGCAGCGACCGAATATTGGGACAGGGGGCCCAGGATACGCAGTATTTT.

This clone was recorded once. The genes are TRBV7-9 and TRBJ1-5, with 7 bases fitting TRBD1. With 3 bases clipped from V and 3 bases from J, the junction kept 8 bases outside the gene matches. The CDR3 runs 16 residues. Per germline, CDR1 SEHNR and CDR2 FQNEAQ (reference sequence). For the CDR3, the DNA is TGTGCCAGCAGCTTGGACAGGTGGGGTTACAATCAGCCCCAGCATTTT. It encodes CASSLDRWGYNQPQHF.

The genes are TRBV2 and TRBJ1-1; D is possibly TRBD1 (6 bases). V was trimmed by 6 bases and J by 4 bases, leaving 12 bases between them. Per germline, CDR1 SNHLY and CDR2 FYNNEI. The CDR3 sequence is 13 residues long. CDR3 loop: CASSRGGATEAFF. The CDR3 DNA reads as TGTGCCAGCAGCAGAGGGGGGGCCACTGAAGCTTTCTTT.

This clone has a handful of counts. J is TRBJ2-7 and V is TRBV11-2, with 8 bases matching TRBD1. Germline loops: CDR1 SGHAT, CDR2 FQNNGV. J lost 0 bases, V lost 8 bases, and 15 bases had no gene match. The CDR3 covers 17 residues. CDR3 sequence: CASSMTFGTGSSYEQYF. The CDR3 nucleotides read TGTGCCAGCTCGATGACATTCGGGACAGGAAGCTCCTACGAGCAGTACTTC.

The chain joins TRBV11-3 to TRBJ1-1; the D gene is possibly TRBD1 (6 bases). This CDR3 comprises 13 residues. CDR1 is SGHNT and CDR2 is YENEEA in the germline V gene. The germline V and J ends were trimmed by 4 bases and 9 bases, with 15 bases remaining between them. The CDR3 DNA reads TGTGCCAGCAGCTCGCAACGGGACACGAAAGCTTTCTTT. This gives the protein CASSSQRDTKAFF.

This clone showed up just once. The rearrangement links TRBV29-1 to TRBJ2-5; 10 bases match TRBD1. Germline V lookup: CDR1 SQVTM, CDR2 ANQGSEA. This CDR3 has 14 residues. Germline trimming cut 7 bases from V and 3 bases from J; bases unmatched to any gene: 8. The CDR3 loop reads CSGGTGTGEETQYF. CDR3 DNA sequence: TGCAGCGGCGGGACCGGGACAGGGGAAGAGACCCAGTACTTC.